Here is one TCR beta chain with its context. Clones were sequenced by immunoSEQ multiplex PCR, and TCRdb holds only the in-frame ones, with some missing. This repertoire shows about 160,000 clones, roughly nine tenths found once; its top ten account for 4% to 5%. The data were taken from a study of cytomegalovirus exposure and HLA in healthy donors. The source of this sequence is a man younger than 30 in good health and CMV-seropositive. Sequencing was carried out using PBMCs.

CDR3 sequence reads: CASSVAPGQGAPGELFF. The CDR3 DNA is TGTGCCAGCAGCGTAGCTCCGGGACAGGGGGCGCCCGGGGAGCTGTTTTTT. The rearrangement joins TRBV9 to TRBJ2-2; TRBD1 aligns across 12 bases. CDR1 SGDLS and CDR2 YYNGEE come from the germline V gene. The CDR3 totals 17 residues. Trimming removed 0 bases from V and 6 bases from J; junction bases left unmatched: 6.